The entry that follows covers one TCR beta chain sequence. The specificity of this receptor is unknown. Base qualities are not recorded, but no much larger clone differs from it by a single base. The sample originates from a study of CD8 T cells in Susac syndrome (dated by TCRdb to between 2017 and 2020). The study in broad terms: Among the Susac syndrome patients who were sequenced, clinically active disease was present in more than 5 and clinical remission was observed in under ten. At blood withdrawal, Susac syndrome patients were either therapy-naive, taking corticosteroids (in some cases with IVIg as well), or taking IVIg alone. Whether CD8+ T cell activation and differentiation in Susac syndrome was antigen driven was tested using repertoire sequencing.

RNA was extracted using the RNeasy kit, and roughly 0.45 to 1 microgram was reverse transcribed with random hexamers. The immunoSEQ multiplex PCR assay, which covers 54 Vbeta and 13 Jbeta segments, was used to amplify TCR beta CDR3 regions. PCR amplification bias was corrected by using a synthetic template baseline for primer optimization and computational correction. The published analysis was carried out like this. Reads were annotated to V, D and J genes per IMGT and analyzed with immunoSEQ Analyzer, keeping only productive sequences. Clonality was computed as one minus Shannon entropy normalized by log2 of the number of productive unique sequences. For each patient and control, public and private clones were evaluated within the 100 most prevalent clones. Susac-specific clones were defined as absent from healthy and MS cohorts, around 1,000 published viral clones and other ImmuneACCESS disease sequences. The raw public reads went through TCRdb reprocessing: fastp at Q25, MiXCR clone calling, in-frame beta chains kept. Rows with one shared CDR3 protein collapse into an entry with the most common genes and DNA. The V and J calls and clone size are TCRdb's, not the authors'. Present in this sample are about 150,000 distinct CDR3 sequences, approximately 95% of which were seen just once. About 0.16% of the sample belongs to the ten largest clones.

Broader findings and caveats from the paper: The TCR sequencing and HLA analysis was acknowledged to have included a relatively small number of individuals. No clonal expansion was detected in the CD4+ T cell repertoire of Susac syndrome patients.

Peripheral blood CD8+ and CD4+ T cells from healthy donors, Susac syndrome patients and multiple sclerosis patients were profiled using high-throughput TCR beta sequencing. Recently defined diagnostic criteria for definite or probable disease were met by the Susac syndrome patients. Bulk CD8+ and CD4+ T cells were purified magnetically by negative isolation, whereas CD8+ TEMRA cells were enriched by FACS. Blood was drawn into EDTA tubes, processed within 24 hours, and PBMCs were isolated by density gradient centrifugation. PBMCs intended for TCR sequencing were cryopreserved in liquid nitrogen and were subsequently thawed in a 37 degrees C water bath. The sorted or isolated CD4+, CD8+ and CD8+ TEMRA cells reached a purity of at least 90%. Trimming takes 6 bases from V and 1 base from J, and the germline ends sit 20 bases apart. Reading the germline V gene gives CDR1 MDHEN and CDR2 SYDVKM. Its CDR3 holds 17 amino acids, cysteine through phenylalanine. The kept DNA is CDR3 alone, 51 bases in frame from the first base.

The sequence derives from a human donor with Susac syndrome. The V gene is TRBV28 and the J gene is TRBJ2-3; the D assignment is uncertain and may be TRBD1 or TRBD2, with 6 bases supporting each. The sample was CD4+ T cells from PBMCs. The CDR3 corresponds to CASSPPGAGYGTDTQYF. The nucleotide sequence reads TGTGCCAGCAGCCCCCCAGGGGCGGGGTACGGCACAGATACGCAGTATTTT.